A selection of T cell receptor beta chains follows, all from one sample in a study of shared clonotypes between healthy human individuals. The data were produced by immunoSEQ multiplex PCR, yet TCRdb's version contains in-frame clones alone and is incomplete. Here the sample spans about 800,000 clones, 96% being singletons. Sequenced input: naive CD8+ T cells sorted from blood. Receptor source: a man under 40 in good health. Both conserved end residues are part of each CDR3. The D gene is left open where the match is weak. Where a row states a size, it is once, few, many or the class of an expanded clone; other rows omit it.

>-|TRBD1|TRBJ1-1|TRBV7-9
TGTGCCAGCAGCTCGACAGGGGGCGCGAAGTTAACTGAAGCTTTCTTT
CASSSTGGAKLTEAFF
>-|TRBD2|TRBJ2-3|TRBV7-8
TGTGCCAGCAACCCGGGACTAGCGGGAGGAAACCCCACAGATACGCAGTATTTT
CASNPGLAGGNPTDTQYF
>-|-|TRBJ1-2|TRBV27
TGTGCCAGCAGAAGCAGAGTGGGGGATGGCTACACCTTC
CASRSRVGDGYTF
>-|TRBD2|TRBJ2-1|TRBV5-8
TGTGCCAGCAGCTTCGAGAACGCAGGACTAGCGGGAGTTGAGCAGTTCTTC
CASSFENAGLAGVEQFF
>-|-|TRBJ2-7|TRBV7-8
TGTGCCAGCAGCCCGGGGACTGGCTCCTACGAGCAGTACTTC
CASSPGTGSYEQYF
>-|-|TRBJ1-5|TRBV23-1
TGCGCCAGCAGTCCCTCAGGGCGCAGTCAGCCCCAGCATTTT
CASSPSGRSQPQHF
>-|-|TRBJ2-7|TRBV6-5
TGTGCCAGCAGGGGGCCCGGCGAACTGCACTACGAGCAGTACTTC
CASRGPGELHYEQYF
>-|TRBD2|TRBJ2-3|TRBV7-2
TGTGCCAGCAGCTTAGAGGGACTAGCGGGCCTTAGCGCAGATACGCAGTATTTT
CASSLEGLAGLSADTQYF
>-|TRBD1|TRBJ2-7|TRBV5-4
TGTGCCAGCAGCTCGACAGGGGACTCCTACGAGCAGTACTTC
CASSSTGDSYEQYF
>once|-|TRBJ2-1|TRBV28
TGTGCCAGCAGTTTGGAGGGATTGGGAGGAGGTGAGCAGTTCTTC
CASSLEGLGGGEQFF
>-|TRBD1|TRBJ2-5|TRBV5-1
TGCGCCAGCAGCCCGGGGACAGGGGGTCAAGAGACCCAGTACTTC
CASSPGTGGQETQYF
>once|TRBD1|TRBJ2-2|TRBV29-1
TGCAGCGCCAATCCGACAGGGGAAACCGGGGAGCTGTTTTTT
CSANPTGETGELFF
>-|-|TRBJ2-1|TRBV29-1
TGCAGCGTTTTAATAAACAATGAGCAGTTCTTC
CSVLINNEQFF
>-|-|TRBJ1-2|TRBV19
TGTGCCAGTAGTACCCCTACAGGAAGAGATGGCTACACCTTC
CASSTPTGRDGYTF
>-|TRBD1|TRBJ2-7|TRBV11-2
TGTGCCAGCGGATCACGGGACAGCCCCCTCGGGTCCGAGCAGTACTTC
CASGSRDSPLGSEQYF
>-|TRBD1|TRBJ2-7|TRBV11-2
TGTGCCAGCAGCTTAGATTGGGGGACAGGGCCCGAGCAGTACTTC
CASSLDWGTGPEQYF
>-|-|TRBJ1-1|TRBV5-1
TGCGCCAGCAGCCAGACTGGGGTGGAAGCTTTCTTT
CASSQTGVEAFF
>once|-|TRBJ1-1|TRBV4-3
TGCGCCAGCAGCCAAGATGGGGAGGGGACTGAAGCTTTCTTT
CASSQDGEGTEAFF
>-|-|TRBJ1-5|TRBV7-9
TGTGCCAGCAGCTTAACAGGGAGCAATCAGCCCCAGCATTTT
CASSLTGSNQPQHF
>once|TRBD1|TRBJ1-2|TRBV9
TGTGCCAGCAGCGCACAGGGGAAGTATGGCTACACCTTC
CASSAQGKYGYTF
>once|TRBD2|TRBJ2-1|TRBV11-1
TGTGCCAGCAGCGTCGGGACTAGCGGATACAATGAGCAGTTCTTC
CASSVGTSGYNEQFF
>-|TRBD1|TRBJ2-5|TRBV5-5
TGTGCCAGCAGCCTAGACAGGGGGCGCATAAAAGAGACCCAGTACTTC
CASSLDRGRIKETQYF
>-|TRBD1|TRBJ2-7|TRBV5-6
TGTGCCAGCAGCCAACCCAAGCAGGGGGCTTACGAGCAGTACTTC
CASSQPKQGAYEQYF
>-|TRBD1|TRBJ2-7|TRBV18
TGTGCCAGCTCACTTCCGGGACAGGGGAAATACGAGCAGTACTTC
CASSLPGQGKYEQYF
>-|-|TRBJ1-2|TRBV7-9
TGTGCCAGCAGATCTTCTGACCCTATTGGGGACTATGGCTACACCTTC
CASRSSDPIGDYGYTF
>-|TRBD2|TRBJ2-7|TRBV7-9
TGTGCCAGCAGCTTAGTGGGGTCTAGCGGGAGCTTCTCCTACGAGCAGTACTTC
CASSLVGSSGSFSYEQYF
>few|-|TRBJ1-1|TRBV7-8
TGTGCCAGCGAAATAGTACTCCCTAACACTGAAGCTTTCTTT
CASEIVLPNTEAFF
>-|-|TRBJ2-3|TRBV20-1
TGCAGTGCCCTGTACACAGATACGCAGTATTTT
CSALYTDTQYF
>-|-|TRBJ2-7|TRBV4-3
TGCGCCAGCAGCCAAGGGGCCACGTACGAAGAGCAGTACTTC
CASSQGATYEEQYF
>-|TRBD2|TRBJ2-3|TRBV28
TGTGCCAGCAGCAAAACTAGCGTCGCAGATACGCAGTATTTT
CASSKTSVADTQYF
>-|TRBD1|TRBJ1-4|TRBV15
TGTGCCACCAGCAGAGATCCGGGACAGGGAGAGCTGGAGGAAGAAAAACTGTTTTTT
CATSRDPGQGELEEEKLFF
>-|TRBD1|TRBJ2-3|TRBV29-1
TGCAGCGTAGCAACCGGGACAGCATACACAGATACGCAGTATTTT
CSVATGTAYTDTQYF
>once|TRBD2|TRBJ2-7|TRBV5-1
TGCGCCAGCAGCTTGGGACTAGCGGGAGTATACGAGCAGTACTTC
CASSLGLAGVYEQYF
>-|-|TRBJ2-1|TRBV6-5
TGTGCCAGCGGACGACAGCCCTACGCTGAGCAGTTCTTC
CASGRQPYAEQFF
>-|-|TRBJ2-3|TRBV30
TGTGCCTGGAGTGCCACAGATACGCAGTATTTT
CAWSATDTQYF
>once|TRBD2|TRBJ2-7|TRBV6-5
TGTGCCAGCAGCCTAGGACTAGCGCTCTCCTACGAGCAGTACTTC
CASSLGLALSYEQYF
>-|TRBD2|TRBJ2-1|TRBV19
TGTGCCAGTAGTATGGGCGGGAGATTGGAAAATGAGCAGTTCTTC
CASSMGGRLENEQFF
>-|-|TRBJ2-1|TRBV7-6
TGTGCCAGCAGCTTAGTTTCTAGTACGGGGGCCAGCTCCTACAATGAGCAGTTCTTC
CASSLVSSTGASSYNEQFF
>-|-|TRBJ1-2|TRBV10-3
TGTGCCATCAGTGAGTCGGGGGTGAGGTGGTATGGCTACACCTTC
CAISESGVRWYGYTF
>-|-|TRBJ2-2|TRBV27
TGTGCCAGCACCCTCTCAGGGAACACCGGGGAGCTGTTTTTT
CASTLSGNTGELFF
>-|-|TRBJ1-5|TRBV19
TGTGCCAGTAGTGGGGGTTATCAGCCCCAGCATTTT
CASSGGYQPQHF